This TCR beta chain was captured by sequencing in a study of PD-1 blockade in classical Hodgkin lymphoma. The study, taken as a whole, reports: Relative to healthy donors, newly diagnosed patients reportedly had lower baseline TCR diversity, which was reported as lower still in relapsed/refractory patients.

The V end was cut by 0 bases, the J end by 5 bases, with 12 bases between. Germline V CDR1 and CDR2: SGHNT, YYREEE (reference sequence). The CDR3 runs to 15 residues. Of note for this clone: Its target is unknown.

As to time point: cycle 4 day 1 (C4D1), after less than seven weeks of nivolumab. The patients all showed relapse after autologous stem cell transplantation, while their brentuximab vedotin exposure varied. Clones were sequenced by immunoSEQ multiplex PCR, and TCRdb holds only the in-frame ones, with some missing. The sample shows about 21,000 clones, 80% of them seen only once. This sequence joins TRBV5-4 and TRBJ2-1; D may be TRBD2 (5 bases). The origin of this receptor is a human donor with classical Hodgkin lymphoma. Sequences were derived from peripheral blood mononuclear cells (PBMCs), sampled before the fourth cycle of nivolumab. The CDR3 DNA follows: TGTGCCAGCAGCTTGGACCCCGGGAATCACAATGAGCAGTTCTTC. Protein: CASSLDPGNHNEQFF.